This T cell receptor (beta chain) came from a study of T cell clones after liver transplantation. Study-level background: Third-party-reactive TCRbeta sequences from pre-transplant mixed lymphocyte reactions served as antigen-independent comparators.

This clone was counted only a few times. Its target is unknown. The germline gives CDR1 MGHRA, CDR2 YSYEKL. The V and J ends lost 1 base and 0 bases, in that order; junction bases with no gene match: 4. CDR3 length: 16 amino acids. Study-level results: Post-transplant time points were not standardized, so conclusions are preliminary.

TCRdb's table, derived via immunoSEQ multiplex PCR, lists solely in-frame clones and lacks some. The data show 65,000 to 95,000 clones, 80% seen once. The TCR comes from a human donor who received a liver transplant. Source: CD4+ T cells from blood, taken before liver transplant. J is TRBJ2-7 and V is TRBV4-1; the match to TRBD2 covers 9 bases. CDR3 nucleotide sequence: TGCGCCAGCAGCCAAGCCCCGGGACTAGCCTCCTACGAGCAGTACTTC. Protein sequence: CASSQAPGLASYEQYF.